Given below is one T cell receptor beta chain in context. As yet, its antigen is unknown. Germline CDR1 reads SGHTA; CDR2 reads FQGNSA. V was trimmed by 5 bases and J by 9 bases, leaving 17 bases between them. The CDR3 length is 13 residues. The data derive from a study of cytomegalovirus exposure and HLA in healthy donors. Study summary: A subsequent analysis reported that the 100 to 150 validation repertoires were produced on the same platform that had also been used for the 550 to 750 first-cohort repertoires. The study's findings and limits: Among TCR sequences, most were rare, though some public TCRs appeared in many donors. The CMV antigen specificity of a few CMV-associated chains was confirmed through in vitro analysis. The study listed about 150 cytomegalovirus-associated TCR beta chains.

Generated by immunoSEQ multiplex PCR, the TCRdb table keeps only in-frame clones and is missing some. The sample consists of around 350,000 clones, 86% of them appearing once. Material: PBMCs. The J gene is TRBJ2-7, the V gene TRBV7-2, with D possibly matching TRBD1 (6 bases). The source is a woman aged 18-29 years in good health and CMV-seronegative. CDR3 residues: CASSRGQGNGQYF. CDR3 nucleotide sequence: TGTGCCAGCAGCCGGGGCCAGGGGAATGGGCAGTACTTC.